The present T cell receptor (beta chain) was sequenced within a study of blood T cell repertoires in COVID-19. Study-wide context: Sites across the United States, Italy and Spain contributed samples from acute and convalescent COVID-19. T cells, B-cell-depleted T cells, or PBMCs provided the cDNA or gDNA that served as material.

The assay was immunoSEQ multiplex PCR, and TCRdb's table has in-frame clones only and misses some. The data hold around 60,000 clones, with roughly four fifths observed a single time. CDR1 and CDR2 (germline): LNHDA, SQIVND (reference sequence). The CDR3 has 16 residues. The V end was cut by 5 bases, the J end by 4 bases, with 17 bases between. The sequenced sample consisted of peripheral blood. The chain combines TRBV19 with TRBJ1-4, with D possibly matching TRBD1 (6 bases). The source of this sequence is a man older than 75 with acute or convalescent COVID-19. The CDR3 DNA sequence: TGTGCCAGTAGTCTCCGGCGGGGGGCCTTTAATGAAAAACTGTTTTTT. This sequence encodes CASSLRRGAFNEKLFF.